This T cell receptor beta chain was sequenced in a study of CD8 T cells in Susac syndrome. Looking at the study overall: The sequenced Susac syndrome patients included more than five who had clinically active disease and roughly eight who were in remission.

RNA totalling 0.5 to 1 ug underwent reverse transcription with random hexamers. MiXCR, applied by TCRdb to the immunoSEQ multiplex PCR reads, yields one record per CDR3 protein. The sample comprises roughly 110,000 distinct CDR3 sequences, roughly 94% of which are singletons, and about 0.42% rests with the top ten. The sequenced sample was CD8+ T cells from PBMCs. This clonotype was sampled from a human donor with Susac syndrome.

The CDR3 DNA follows: TGTGCCAGCAGGTCCCCATACTCCTACGAGCAGTACTTC. Its translation: CASRSPYSYEQYF. V gene TRBV12-3 or TRBV12-4 combines with J gene TRBJ2-7, with no clear D. The CDR3 runs to 13 residues. V was trimmed by 6 bases and J by 0 bases, leaving 9 bases between them.